These 16 T cell receptor beta chains came from one sample sequenced in a study of OX40 agonist ivuxolimab in advanced cancers. Produced via immunoSEQ multiplex PCR; TCRdb's table is partial and in-frame only. The repertoire holds fewer than 90,000 clones, with 85% to 90% as singletons. The sequences come from CD4+ or CD8+ T cells sorted from blood, collected in a trial of the OX40 agonist ivuxolimab. Receptors originate from an adult with an advanced solid tumor such as melanoma, head and neck, liver or kidney cancer.

CDR3 nucleotides: TGTGCCAGTAGTAACGGGTATAGCAATCAGCCCCAGCATTTT. As protein: CASSNGYSNQPQHF. The chain links TRBV19 to TRBJ1-5, with D hard to call. There are 14 residues in the CDR3. Germline CDR1 reads LNHDA; CDR2 reads SQIVND (reference sequence). V was shortened by 4 bases and J by 0 bases, with 7 bases between the two germline ends.

The genes are TRBV2 and TRBJ2-5; D is unclear. The CDR3 is 13 residues long. V was cut by 1 base and J by 5 bases, with 8 bases left in between. Germline lookup yields CDR1 SNHLY and CDR2 FYNNEI. The CDR3 DNA follows: TGTGCCAGCAGTGAAGAGGTTGGGGAGACCCAGTACTTC. Amino acids: CASSEEVGETQYF.

V and J are TRBV7-2 and TRBJ2-5, with D unclear. The germline CDR1 and CDR2 sequences are SGHTA and FQGNSA. V was cut by 1 base and J by 5 bases, with 8 bases left in between. This CDR3 spans 13 amino acids. The CDR3 sequence is CASSLVSRETQYF. The DNA for the CDR3 is TGTGCCAGCAGCTTAGTGTCGAGGGAGACCCAGTACTTC.

This chain links TRBV30 with TRBJ2-3; D not certain. Trimming took off 4 bases at V and 0 bases at J, with 14 bases between the two ends. The CDR3 is 15 amino acids. CDR1 and CDR2 (germline): GTSNPN, SVGIG (reference sequence). The chain's CDR3 is CAWNPQARSTDTQYF. The DNA of the CDR3 is TGTGCCTGGAACCCCCAGGCTAGAAGCACAGATACGCAGTATTTT.

V is TRBV18 and J is TRBJ1-6; possibly TRBD1 for D (6 bases). Germline CDR1 reads KGHSH; CDR2 reads LQKENI. Trimming stripped 5 bases from V and 6 bases from J, with 11 bases between. This CDR3 comprises 14 residues. The CDR3 protein is CASSTTGSNSPLHF. The CDR3 nucleotides are TGTGCCAGCTCAACGACAGGTAGTAATTCACCCCTCCACTTT.

The chain uses TRBV11-2 and TRBJ1-2; D perhaps matches TRBD1 (6 bases). CDR3 size: 15 residues. Germline V gene lookup returns CDR1 SGHAT and CDR2 FQNNGV. Trimming cost V 5 bases and J 4 bases, with 17 bases left between them. CDR3 residues: CASSLGTSSGYGYTF. The CDR3 DNA follows: TGTGCCAGCAGCCTAGGGACATCATCCGGCTATGGCTACACCTTC.

V gene TRBV4-2 combines with J gene TRBJ2-3; possibly TRBD1 for D (5 bases). Germline CDR1 reads LGHNA; CDR2 reads YNFKEQ. This CDR3 has 15 amino acids. V lost 0 bases and J lost 4, with 11 bases in between. As DNA, the CDR3 is TGTGCCAGCAGCCAAGAGGGTAAGGGGCCAGATACGCAGTATTTT. This encodes CASSQEGKGPDTQYF.

This chain joins TRBV10-3 and TRBJ2-3; D not resolved. Germline V lookup: CDR1 ENHRY, CDR2 SYGVKD. The CDR3 extends over 14 amino acids. V lost 4 bases and J 1 base, leaving 9 bases between the germline ends. The chain's CDR3 is CAISGNLRTDTQYF. The CDR3 DNA reads as TGTGCCATCAGTGGTAATCTTCGCACAGATACGCAGTATTTT.

This chain links TRBV30 with TRBJ1-5; maybe TRBD1 (6 bases). V was pared by 7 bases and J by 7 bases, with 11 bases between. The CDR3 length is 11 residues. CDR1 and CDR2 (germline): GTSNPN, SVGIG (reference sequence). CDR3 sequence reads: CASGARQPQHF. The DNA of the CDR3 is TGTGCCTCAGGGGCTCGGCAGCCCCAGCATTTT.

The chain uses TRBV4-1 and TRBJ1-5, with D maybe TRBD1 (6 bases). The CDR3 has 13 amino acids. Germline CDR1 is MGHRA and CDR2 is YSYEKL. V dropped 2 bases and J dropped 5 bases, with 7 bases sitting between them. The CDR3 DNA is TGCGCCAGCAGCCAAAACAGGGATCAGCCCCAGCATTTT. This sequence encodes CASSQNRDQPQHF.

This sequence joins TRBV5-1 and TRBJ2-3; tentatively, D is TRBD1 or TRBD2 (5 bases each). The CDR3 extends over 15 amino acids. The V end lost 4 bases, the J end lost 2 bases, and 14 bases lay between the germline ends. Per the germline V gene, CDR1 is SGHRS and CDR2 is YFSETQ. CDR3 DNA: TGCGCCAGCAGCCAAGGGACCGTGCTCACAGATACGCAGTATTTT. This encodes CASSQGTVLTDTQYF.

DNA for the CDR3: TGTGCCAGCACTAGAACATCAGAGACCCAGTACTTC. Amino acids: CASTRTSETQYF. This sequence joins TRBV6-1 and TRBJ2-5; no definite D call. Trimming pared 7 bases from V and 4 bases from J, leaving 10 bases between. This CDR3 has 12 amino acids. Looked up from germline, CDR1 is MNHNS and CDR2 is SASEGT.

The chain recombines TRBV18 with TRBJ2-1; D perhaps matches TRBD2 (5 bases). Per the germline V gene, CDR1 is KGHSH and CDR2 is LQKENI. The CDR3 sequence is 14 residues long. Trimming took 5 bases from V and 7 from J, leaving 15 bases between them. The CDR3 spells CASSEGSGGNEQFF. The CDR3, as DNA: TGTGCCAGCTCAGAAGGGTCTGGCGGGAATGAGCAGTTCTTC.

The gene calls are TRBV2 and TRBJ2-1; 7 bases agree with TRBD1. The length of the CDR3 is 12 residues. Germline CDR1 SNHLY, CDR2 FYNNEI. J gave up 4 bases and V 8 bases, and 2 bases lay outside the gene matches. The CDR3 nucleotides read TGTGCCAGCGGGACAGAGTACAATGAGCAGTTCTTC. Translating it yields CASGTEYNEQFF.

The V gene is TRBV19, the J gene TRBJ2-7; D uncertain. Germline V gene data show CDR1 as LNHDA and CDR2 as SQIVND (reference sequence). This CDR3 contains 11 residues. Trimming removed 5 bases from V and 2 bases from J, with 4 bases in between. CDR3 in amino acids: CASSSAYEQYF. The CDR3 DNA follows: TGTGCCAGTAGTTCGGCCTACGAGCAGTACTTC.

The chain is built from TRBV28 and TRBJ1-2; TRBD1 might be the D (5 bases). The CDR3 has 12 amino acids. Germline-derived CDR1 and CDR2 are MDHEN and SYDVKM. The V and J ends lost 3 bases and 6 bases respectively, with 8 bases between them. The CDR3 bases are TGTGCCAGCAGTTTGGGGGGTGATGGCTACACCTTC. This encodes CASSLGGDGYTF.